Presented here are 30 T cell receptor beta chains from one specimen sequenced in a study of shared clonotypes between healthy human individuals (TCRdb year 2020). Library preparation used the immunoSEQ multiplex PCR assay. This is the immuneACCESS table as TCRdb keeps it, with only in-frame sequences that have V and J called. A part of the clones is gone; compared with another copy, unresolved V genes explain less than half, and the rest is unexplained. Within this sample are some 2,400,000 clones, with approximately 96% of them counted one time only. The ten largest clones add up to around 0.13% of the sample. Sequenced sample: naive CD4+ T cells sorted from blood. The cell subset or site label here, explained by the study, means: CD45RA+ positively selected. The receptor set was obtained from a man aged 18 to 29 in good health.

This sequence joins TRBV18 and TRBJ1-6; the D is unclear. V gave up 6 bases and J gave up 0 bases, with 15 bases separating them. This CDR3 has 17 residues. Germline assignment: CDR1 KGHSH and CDR2 LQKENI. CDR3 loop: CASSSFHASSYNSPLHF. DNA of the CDR3: TGTGCCAGCTCGTCCTTCCACGCGAGCTCCTATAATTCACCCCTCCACTTT.

This clone has just one count. The same CDR3 arises from other DNA sequences in this sample as well. V is TRBV15 and J is TRBJ1-1; D gene uncertain. This CDR3 has 13 residues. CDR1 is LNHNV, CDR2 YYDKDF, per germline (reference sequence). The V and J ends lost 5 bases and 0 bases respectively, with 7 bases between them. CDR3 loop: CATSGQMNTEAFF. DNA for the CDR3: TGTGCCACCAGCGGCCAGATGAACACTGAAGCTTTCTTT.

This rearrangement joins TRBV11-2 to TRBJ2-1; 8 positions match TRBD2. CDR1 is SGHAT and CDR2 is FQNNGV in the germline V gene. The V segment lost 0 bases and the J segment 1 base; nucleotides outside the gene matches: 8. The CDR3 length is 18 residues. This CDR3 is CASSLDLAGRASYNEQFF. The CDR3 DNA reads TGTGCCAGCAGCTTAGACTTAGCGGGAAGAGCGTCCTACAATGAGCAGTTCTTC. The variable domain in full, completed from reference TRBV11-2 and TRBJ2-1, reads EAGVAQSPRYKIIEKRQSVAFWCNPISGHATLYWYQQILGQGPKLLIQFQNNGVVDDSQLPKDRFSAERLKGVDSTLKIQPAKLEDSAVYLCASSLDLAGRASYNEQFFGPGTRLTVL.

This chain links TRBV9 with TRBJ1-6, with TRBD1 matching over 8 bases. The J segment lost 7 bases and the V segment lost 0 bases, leaving 6 bases of the junction unmatched. Germline V gene data show CDR1 as SGDLS and CDR2 as YYNGEE. CDR3 length equals 16 residues. CDR3 nucleotides: TGTGCCAGCAGCGTAGCGCAGGGGGCTTGGAATTCACCCCTCCACTTT. Its translation: CASSVAQGAWNSPLHF.

The V call is TRBV5-4, the J call TRBJ2-7; 7 bases agree with TRBD2. CDR1 and CDR2 from the germline V gene are SGHNT and YYREEE (reference sequence). V lost 2 bases, J lost 1 base, and 6 bases stayed unmatched. The CDR3 has 15 residues. The CDR3, as DNA: TGTGCCAGCAGCTTTCGGGACGGGGGGTCCTACGAGCAGTACTTC. Translating gives CASSFRDGGSYEQYF.

The gene calls are TRBV11-3 and TRBJ2-1; 7 positions match TRBD2. In germline, CDR1 is SGHNT, CDR2 YENEEA. The CDR3 runs to 16 residues. Unmatched junction bases numbered 7, after V lost 1 base and J lost 4 bases. CDR3 nucleotides: TGTGCCAGCAGCTTAGGCGGGAGCCAGACTTACAATGAGCAGTTCTTC. The encoded protein is CASSLGGSQTYNEQFF.

This rearrangement joins TRBV11-2 to TRBJ2-1; D unresolved. This CDR3 comprises 14 residues. Germline lookup yields CDR1 SGHAT and CDR2 FQNNGV. V was pared by 3 bases and J by 8 bases, with 14 bases between. In nucleotides, the CDR3 is TGTGCCAGCAGCTTTTCGGGTCCAGAACATGAGCAGTTCTTC. Its protein product is CASSFSGPEHEQFF.

The chain carries TRBV4-1 and TRBJ2-3; 10 bases agree with TRBD2. Germline V gives CDR1 MGHRA, CDR2 YSYEKL. Trimming cost V 4 bases and J 0 bases; bases outside gene matches: 7. There are 17 residues in the CDR3. The CDR3 DNA reads TGCGCCAGCAGCCCTCAGCGGGGGGGTATTAGCACAGATACGCAGTATTTT. Translated, it gives CASSPQRGGISTDTQYF.

The rearrangement uses TRBV9 and TRBJ2-3; a weak D match, TRBD2 (5 bases). Germline V lookup: CDR1 SGDLS, CDR2 YYNGEE. The CDR3 consists of 14 residues. V lost 0 bases to trimming and J lost 7 bases, with 12 bases between them. CDR3 sequence: CASSVASRDNTQYF. The CDR3 nucleotides are TGTGCCAGCAGCGTAGCCTCCCGGGATAATACGCAGTATTTT.

The gene calls are TRBV7-9 and TRBJ2-2; the D gene is possibly TRBD2 (6 bases). Germline assignment: CDR1 SEHNR and CDR2 FQNEAQ (reference sequence). The CDR3 covers 17 residues. The ends were cut back, 5 bases at V and 0 bases at J, with 16 bases in the middle. The CDR3 loop reads CASSTWNSGANTGELFF. The DNA for the CDR3 is TGTGCCAGCAGCACCTGGAACTCGGGGGCGAACACCGGGGAGCTGTTTTTT.

The chain links TRBV18 to TRBJ2-2; D gene uncertain. Looked up from germline, CDR1 is KGHSH and CDR2 is LQKENI. The V end was cut by 0 bases, the J end by 4 bases, with 6 bases between. There are 14 residues in the CDR3. The CDR3 DNA is TGTGCCAGCTCACCACCGGATGTCACCGGGGAGCTGTTTTTT. Translating gives CASSPPDVTGELFF.

The chain recombines TRBV25-1 with TRBJ1-4; D call uncertain. CDR3 size: 16 residues. Germline CDR1 MGHDK, CDR2 SYGVNS. Trimming removed 2 bases from V and 0 bases from J, with 10 bases in between. CDR3 residues: CASSEGLKATNEKLFF. The DNA for the CDR3 is TGTGCCAGCAGTGAAGGACTGAAAGCAACTAATGAAAAACTGTTTTTT. Filled out from reference TRBV25-1 and TRBJ1-4, the complete variable domain reads EADIYQTPRYLVIGTGKKITLECSQTMGHDKMYWYQQDPGMELHLIHYSYGVNSTEKGDLSSESTVSRIRTEHFPLTLESARPSHTSQYLCASSEGLKATNEKLFFGSGTQLSVL.

This chain links TRBV2 with TRBJ1-4, with TRBD1 matching 8 bases. The V gene's germline CDR1 is SNHLY and CDR2 FYNNEI. The V gene end was trimmed by 8 bases and the J gene end by 8 bases; junction bases not matched to a gene: 10. The CDR3 extends over 14 amino acids. The CDR3 DNA reads TGTGCCAGCGGGAAGGACAGGGCGGAGGAAAAACTGTTTTTT. This translates into CASGKDRAEEKLFF. The variable domain in full, completed from reference TRBV2 and TRBJ1-4, reads EPEVTQTPSHQVTQMGQEVILRCVPISNHLYFYWYRQILGQKVEFLVSFYNNEISEKSEIFDDQFSVERPDGSNFTLKIRSTKLEDSAMYFCASGKDRAEEKLFFGSGTQLSVL.

The J gene is TRBJ1-2, the V gene TRBV6-6, with 8 bases fitting TRBD1. Germline assignment: CDR1 MNHNY and CDR2 SVGAGI (reference sequence). With V trimmed by 2 bases and J by 0 bases, 2 bases remained unmatched. The CDR3 totals 15 residues. The CDR3 region is CASSYLDRANYGYTF. DNA for the CDR3: TGTGCCAGCAGTTACCTGGACAGGGCTAACTATGGCTACACCTTC.

This chain links TRBV2 with TRBJ2-7, with D uncertain. CDR1 is SNHLY, CDR2 FYNNEI, per germline. The V and J ends lost 8 bases and 4 bases respectively, with 18 bases between them. This CDR3 has 14 amino acids. CDR3 DNA sequence: TGTGCCAGCCGCCCCCGCGCCGGAGATTACGAGCAGTACTTC. It codes for CASRPRAGDYEQYF.

V usage is TRBV7-2 and J usage is TRBJ2-2, with 9 positions matching TRBD1. CDR1 SGHTA and CDR2 FQGNSA come from the germline V gene. V was clipped by 5 bases and J by 7 bases; unmatched bases: 11. CDR3 length: 16 residues. In DNA, the CDR3 is TGTGCCAGCAGCCTAAGGGACAGGGCTTCCAGCGGGGAGCTGTTTTTT. Translated, it gives CASSLRDRASSGELFF.

This rearrangement joins TRBV19 to TRBJ2-1; 8 positions match TRBD2. The germline gives CDR1 LNHDA, CDR2 SQIVND (reference sequence). After removal of 0 bases from V and 3 bases from J, the junction contained 7 bases not matched to a gene. CDR3 length: 17 amino acids. As DNA, the CDR3 is TGTGCCAGTAGTATAGAAGGCGGGGGGAGACTCTACAATGAGCAGTTCTTC. It translates to CASSIEGGGRLYNEQFF.

This chain joins TRBV27 and TRBJ2-7; TRBD2 aligns across 7 bases. Trimming at V came to 6 bases and at J to 1 base, leaving 9 bases not matched to a gene. CDR1 and CDR2 (germline): MNHEY, SMNVEV (reference sequence). This CDR3 has 15 amino acids. The CDR3 nucleotides are TGTGCCAGCAGGCCCAGCGGGGTCTCTTCCTACGAGCAGTACTTC. Translation gives CASRPSGVSSYEQYF.

The rearrangement uses TRBV11-3 and TRBJ2-1; weak D call: TRBD2 (7 bases). This CDR3 has 15 amino acids. V lost 1 base and J 6 bases, leaving 13 bases between the germline ends. Germline lookup yields CDR1 SGHNT and CDR2 YENEEA. For the CDR3, the DNA is TGTGCCAGCAGCTTAGGAGGGGGAGGGGGCAATGAGCAGTTCTTC. Its protein is CASSLGGGGGNEQFF. Full variable domain (remainder filled in from reference TRBV11-3 and TRBJ2-1): EAGVVQSPRYKIIEKKQPVAFWCNPISGHNTLYWYLQNLGQGPELLIRYENEEAVDDSQLPKDRFSAERLKGVDSTLKIQPAELGDSAVYLCASSLGGGGGNEQFFGPGTRLTVL.

V is TRBV19 and J is TRBJ2-5, with 15 bases lining up with TRBD2. V was clipped by 5 bases and J by 5 bases; unmatched bases: 9. This CDR3 has 17 residues. Germline-derived CDR1 and CDR2 are LNHDA and SQIVND (reference sequence). DNA of the CDR3: TGTGCCAGTAGTGTCCCGGGACTAGCGGGGGGCTGGGAGACCCAGTACTTC. It is translated as CASSVPGLAGGWETQYF.

This chain links TRBV2 with TRBJ2-5; 7 positions agree with TRBD2. This CDR3 contains 14 residues. The junction had 8 bases not matched to a gene; V was cut back by 6 bases and J by 4 bases. In germline, CDR1 is SNHLY, CDR2 FYNNEI. CDR3 region: CASRGAGEAETQYF. DNA for the CDR3: TGTGCCAGCAGAGGGGCGGGAGAGGCAGAGACCCAGTACTTC.

The chain uses TRBV11-2 and TRBJ2-5, with TRBD2 as a possible D gene (6 bases). Germline V CDR1 and CDR2: SGHAT, FQNNGV. V was shortened by 5 bases and J by 3 bases, with 22 bases between the two germline ends. This CDR3 has 17 amino acids. CDR3 region: CASSQGVGGALKETQYF. In nucleotides, the CDR3 is TGTGCCAGCAGCCAAGGGGTTGGCGGGGCCCTAAAAGAGACCCAGTACTTC. The whole variable domain, filled in from reference TRBV11-2 and TRBJ2-5, reads EAGVAQSPRYKIIEKRQSVAFWCNPISGHATLYWYQQILGQGPKLLIQFQNNGVVDDSQLPKDRFSAERLKGVDSTLKIQPAKLEDSAVYLCASSQGVGGALKETQYFGPGTRLLVL.

The chain has TRBV30 and TRBJ1-6, with no clear D. CDR1 is GTSNPN, CDR2 SVGIG, per germline (reference sequence). The V gene lost 4 bases and the J gene lost 7 bases, with 14 bases spanning the gap. This CDR3 is built from 14 residues. The CDR3 spells CAWTPYIGNSPLHF. Here the CDR3 DNA reads TGTGCCTGGACCCCCTACATAGGAAATTCACCCCTCCACTTT. Supplemented by reference TRBV30 and TRBJ1-6, the full variable domain reads SQTIHQWPATLVQPVGSPLSLECTVEGTSNPNLYWYRQAAGRGLQLLFYSVGIGQISSEVPQNLSASRPQDRQFILSSKKLLLSDSGFYLCAWTPYIGNSPLHFGNGTRLTVT.

With respect to this clone: The same CDR3 can be traced to other DNA sequences in this sample. The chain is built from TRBV5-4 and TRBJ2-3; D may be TRBD2 (6 bases). The germline V gene encodes CDR1 SGHNT and CDR2 YYREEE (reference sequence). V was trimmed by 4 bases and J by 0 bases, leaving 9 bases between them. The CDR3 is 14 amino acids. CDR3 loop: CASSLSGSTDTQYF. In DNA, the CDR3 is TGTGCCAGCAGCCTTAGCGGAAGCACAGATACGCAGTATTTT.

The V gene is TRBV7-8, the J gene TRBJ1-1, with 7 positions matching TRBD1. Per the germline V gene, CDR1 is SGHVS and CDR2 is FQNEAQ. This CDR3 contains 15 residues. The J segment lost 3 bases and the V segment lost 5 bases, leaving 9 bases of the junction unmatched. The CDR3 coding sequence is TGTGCCAGCAGCGCAGACAGGGTGAGAGACACTGAAGCTTTCTTT. This encodes CASSADRVRDTEAFF. The variable domain in full, completed from reference TRBV7-8 and TRBJ1-1, reads GAGVSQSPRYKVAKRGQDVALRCDPISGHVSLFWYQQALGQGPEFLTYFQNEAQLDKSGLPSDRFFAERPEGSVSTLKIQRTQQEDSAVYLCASSADRVRDTEAFFGQGTRLTVV.

This chain joins TRBV4-1 and TRBJ2-2, with D perhaps TRBD2 (5 bases). CDR1 and CDR2 from the germline V gene are MGHRA and YSYEKL. Deletions cut 0 bases from V and 5 bases from J, with 16 bases between. CDR3 size: 17 residues. The CDR3, as DNA: TGCGCCAGCAGCCAAGATCTCGTGAGGGTGGGTACCGGGGAGCTGTTTTTT. Its translation: CASSQDLVRVGTGELFF.

The chain joins TRBV6-5 to TRBJ1-6; D is perhaps TRBD1 (5 bases). Per the germline V gene, CDR1 is MNHEY and CDR2 is SVGAGI. V dropped 2 bases and J dropped 7 bases, with 9 bases sitting between them. The CDR3 is made up of 14 amino acids. The CDR3 DNA is TGTGCCAGCAGTTACGTAGGGGCCAATTCACCCCTCCACTTT. It codes for CASSYVGANSPLHF.

V gene TRBV7-2 combines with J gene TRBJ2-3, with unresolved D. Germline assignment: CDR1 SGHTA and CDR2 FQGNSA. The CDR3 sequence is 13 residues long. With 1 base removed from V and 6 bases from J, the gap between germline ends came to 8 bases. As DNA, the CDR3 is TGTGCCAGCAGCTTAGGAGGCTGGGATACGCAGTATTTT. Protein: CASSLGGWDTQYF.

Notes on this clone: Other DNA sequences in this specimen translate into the identical CDR3. The chain employs TRBV5-1 and TRBJ1-3; D is uncertain. Germline V gene sequence: CDR1 SGHRS, CDR2 YFSETQ. There are 16 residues in the CDR3. Trimming cost V 0 bases and J 0 bases, with 10 bases left between them. As DNA, the CDR3 is TGCGCCAGCAGCTTGGCGGGCGGGTCCTCTGGAAACACCATATATTTT. This gives the protein CASSLAGGSSGNTIYF. Together with reference TRBV5-1 and TRBJ1-3, the CDR3 gives the full variable domain: KAGVTQTPRYLIKTRGQQVTLSCSPISGHRSVSWYQQTPGQGLQFLFEYFSETQRNKGNFPGRFSGRQFSNSRSEMNVSTLELGDSALYLCASSLAGGSSGNTIYFGEGSWLTVV.

This clone was seen a single time. The chain couples TRBV15 to TRBJ1-2, with 8 bases fitting TRBD1. CDR1 and CDR2 from the germline V gene are LNHNV and YYDKDF (reference sequence). CDR3 size: 15 residues. Trimming removed 5 bases from V and 1 base from J; junction bases left unmatched: 6. CDR3 bases: TGTGCCACCAGCCGCCGGACAGGGCATAACTATGGCTACACCTTC. Amino acids: CATSRRTGHNYGYTF.